The rows below give T cell receptor beta chains drawn from one sample of a study of T-cell memory formation after mild COVID-19. TCRdb fed the 5' RACE reads into MiXCR, producing one record per CDR3 protein. The table records roughly 480,000 distinct CDR3 sequences, approximately 23% of them present only once. The sample taken for sequencing was PBMCs or a T cell subset sorted from them (not recorded which). All receptors derive from an adult woman who had mild COVID-19 (a few samples of this study predate the infection). Cell type and time point are not known. CDR3s include the opening cysteine and the closing phenylalanine or tryptophan. D genes are given only for firm matches. A row's size may be missing; if present it is once, few, many or a size class.

cdr3_aa: CASGWGAQGKDGYTF; cdr3_nt: TGTGCCAGCGGATGGGGAGCTCAGGGCAAGGATGGCTACACCTTC; clone_size: .; d_call: .; v_call: TRBV7-2; j_call: TRBJ1-2
cdr3_aa: CATRQYSYSNQPQHF; cdr3_nt: TGTGCCACCAGACAGTACTCGTATAGCAATCAGCCCCAGCATTTT; clone_size: many; d_call: .; v_call: TRBV15; j_call: TRBJ1-5
cdr3_aa: CASSQVLGQGGREQYF; cdr3_nt: TGCGCCAGCAGCCAAGTTTTAGGACAGGGTGGTAGGGAGCAGTACTTC; clone_size: .; d_call: TRBD1; v_call: TRBV4-1; j_call: TRBJ2-7
cdr3_aa: CSVNSGLAGGYGETQYF; cdr3_nt: TGCAGCGTTAACTCAGGACTAGCGGGGGGATATGGGGAGACCCAGTACTTC; clone_size: many; d_call: TRBD2; v_call: TRBV29-1; j_call: TRBJ2-5
cdr3_aa: CASSLDLTRGAEQYF; cdr3_nt: TGTGCCAGCAGCTTAGATCTTACGAGGGGAGCCGAGCAGTACTTC; clone_size: .; d_call: .; v_call: TRBV7-6; j_call: TRBJ2-7
cdr3_aa: CASSSGTYQPQHF; cdr3_nt: TGTGCCAGCAGTTCCGGGACCTATCAGCCCCAGCATTTT; clone_size: .; d_call: .; v_call: TRBV12-3/TRBV12-4; j_call: TRBJ1-5
cdr3_aa: CASSSQGARRSNQPQHF; cdr3_nt: TGTGCCAGCAGTTCCCAGGGGGCCCGGCGAAGCAATCAGCCCCAGCATTTT; clone_size: few; d_call: TRBD1; v_call: TRBV6-2/TRBV6-3; j_call: TRBJ1-5
cdr3_aa: CSARDWETGWGEQFF; cdr3_nt: TGCAGTGCTAGAGATTGGGAGACAGGGTGGGGTGAGCAGTTCTTC; clone_size: .; d_call: TRBD1; v_call: TRBV20-1; j_call: TRBJ2-1
cdr3_aa: CSVSGQGGLAYEQYF; cdr3_nt: TGCAGCGTTTCCGGACAGGGCGGGCTCGCCTACGAGCAGTACTTC; clone_size: .; d_call: TRBD1; v_call: TRBV29-1; j_call: TRBJ2-7
cdr3_aa: CASSLVAVSGYTF; cdr3_nt: TGTGCCAGCAGCTTAGTGGCAGTTTCTGGCTACACCTTC; clone_size: few; d_call: .; v_call: TRBV7-8; j_call: TRBJ1-2
cdr3_aa: CASSVGWTGLYEQYF; cdr3_nt: TGTGCCAGCAGCGTAGGCTGGACAGGGCTCTACGAGCAGTACTTC; clone_size: .; d_call: TRBD1; v_call: TRBV9; j_call: TRBJ2-7
cdr3_aa: CASSPWHRDIQYF; cdr3_nt: TGTGCCAGCAGCCCCTGGCACAGGGACATTCAGTACTTC; clone_size: few; d_call: .; v_call: TRBV9; j_call: TRBJ2-4
cdr3_aa: CASSSAADYQETQYF; cdr3_nt: TGTGCCAGCAGTTCGGCAGCCGATTACCAAGAGACCCAGTACTTC; clone_size: .; d_call: .; v_call: TRBV25-1; j_call: TRBJ2-5
cdr3_aa: CSASLGVTYNEQFF; cdr3_nt: TGCAGTGCTAGTTTGGGGGTAACCTACAATGAGCAGTTCTTC; clone_size: .; d_call: .; v_call: TRBV20-1; j_call: TRBJ2-1
cdr3_aa: CASSHRGLPYEQYF; cdr3_nt: TGTGCCAGTTCCCATCGGGGCCTCCCCTACGAGCAGTACTTC; clone_size: .; d_call: .; v_call: TRBV28; j_call: TRBJ2-7
cdr3_aa: CASSQDSPVNTGELFF; cdr3_nt: TGCGCCAGCAGCCAAGACAGTCCCGTAAACACCGGGGAGCTGTTTTTT; clone_size: .; d_call: .; v_call: TRBV4-3; j_call: TRBJ2-2
cdr3_aa: CASSPTGTPNTGELFF; cdr3_nt: TGTGCCAGCAGTCCCACCGGGACTCCAAACACCGGGGAGCTGTTTTTT; clone_size: .; d_call: .; v_call: TRBV12-3/TRBV12-4; j_call: TRBJ2-2